This T cell receptor beta chain was recorded in a study of CXCR3-negative and CXCR3-positive naive CD8 T cells (dated by TCRdb to about 2019). Background for the entire study: In total, approximately 130 million TRB reads were obtained, corresponding to roughly 1.5 +/- 0.3 million reads per library. Diversity and physicochemical repertoire analyses were performed on about a dozen donors pooled from two independent experiments. Naive subsets from about five donors and memory cells from 3 donors were included in the TRBV-TRBJ cluster analysis. Here is what the overall study found, with its caveats: Because CXCR3 expression was partially decreased after cryopreservation, freshly isolated PBMCs were used for most assays. Because surface CD5, which has been linked to self-reactivity in mice, was comparable between naive subsets, TCR interaction strength was also inferred from TRB CDR3 physicochemical properties. TRB CDR3s from CXCR3-positive naive cells showed higher hydrophobicity (lower Kidera factor 4), lower energy, and higher strength and volume indices than CXCR3-negative naive cells. Comparably high repertoire diversity was found in both naive subsets, whereas much lower repertoire diversity was found in memory CD8+ T cells. TRBV-TRBJ usage was similar between naive CXCR3-negative and CXCR3-positive cells from the same donor, while memory cells showed distinct patterns.

TCRdb lists the instrument as NextSeq 550. The Human TCR Profiling Kit (MiLaboratory) was used to make UMI-labeled 5' RACE TRB cDNA libraries. The full amount of extracted RNA was used for cDNA synthesis, and the full amount of resulting cDNA was used for PCR amplification. Libraries were prepared in parallel with an identical number of PCR cycles. As for the original processing: MIGEC and MiXCR extracted about 50,000 +/- 10,000 unique UMI-labeled TRB cDNA molecules per library, requiring at least two reads per UMI. An average of about 40,000 +/- 10,000 functional in-frame TRB CDR3 nucleotide clonotypes without stop codons was found per library. Diversity metrics, including normalized Shannon-Wiener and Chao1, were computed in VDJtools after downsampling to 5000 UMI-labeled TRB molecules per sample. VDJtools computed clonotype-size-weighted physicochemical properties of the central five CDR3 residues: interaction energy, strength, volume and Kidera factor 4. TCRdb reprocessed the reads; each CDR3 protein sequence makes one entry, and DNA is unavailable. It is TCRdb's table, rather than the study itself, that gives the V and J calls and clone size. This sample's table contains 130,000 to 150,000 distinct CDR3 sequences. Over 0.25% of the sample rests with the top ten.

Each CD8+ T cell subset was flow-sorted in triplicate, and 300,000 cells per subset were placed directly into RLT lysis buffer. To keep memory contaminants out, a stringent definition of naive CD8+ T cells was applied: CD45RO-CCR7+CD27+CD95-. Peripheral blood mononuclear cells were isolated from buffy coats using standard density gradient centrifugation. Naive CXCR3-negative and CXCR3-positive CD8+ T cells were flow-sorted using a FACSAria III. Total RNA was extracted from sorted cells with an RNeasy Mini Kit. In regard to this clonotype: Its antigen is currently not known.

The germline V gene supplies CDR1 MNHNS and CDR2 SASEGT. The CDR3 runs 13 amino acids, cysteine and phenylalanine included. No DNA is recorded. The chain employs TRBV6-1 and TRBJ2-7. This receptor was taken from a human donor in good health. Some clones in this sample may be carry-over from other donors' samples. The sequencing input was naive CXCR3+ CD8+ T cells from blood. The cell subset or site label here, explained by the study, means: CD45RO-CCR7+CD27+CD95- naive CD8+ T cells expressing CXCR3 (TNR3+). The CDR3 is CASSEGTPDEQYF.